The source of this T cell receptor beta chain is a study of kidney transplant recipient with SARS-CoV-2 infection (dated by TCRdb to the early 2020s). Instrument used: Illumina MiSeq. Profiling of the peripheral T cell repertoire was carried out for human TCRbeta genes. Per the original workflow: Beta-binomial modelling was applied to test for differential clonotype abundance so that variability over time was accounted for. Expanded clonotypes were screened against the ImmuneCODE reference database of SARS-CoV-2-associated TCRs and were mapped to viral genome regions. Further repertoire analyses covered TRBV gene usage, CDR3 length, CDR3 amino acid overlap between time points, clonotype abundance distributions and Jaccard similarity. TCRdb ran its own pipeline on the public reads, namely fastp trimming at Q25 and MiXCR clone calling, and kept in-frame beta chains. Every CDR3 protein is listed once, alongside the most common genes and DNA of its rows. What appears here as the V and J calls and clone size reflects TCRdb's work, not the paper's. Present in this sample are approximately 250,000 distinct CDR3 sequences, 25% to 35% of which were seen just once. Of the sample, 7% to 8% is held by the ten largest clones.

In light of the paper, this sample's time point label describes: pre-pandemic baseline sample and day 111 after first positive SARS-CoV-2 test. This clonotype came up many times. It has no known antigen specificity. One base away there is no much larger clone; base qualities are not given. V loses 5 bases of germline sequence and J loses 5 bases, and the interval between the two ends is 24 bases. CDR1 and CDR2 were assigned from the germline V gene (reference sequence) as LGHDT and YNNKEL. The CDR3 starts with the cysteine, ends with the phenylalanine, and has 17 residues. Left in the record is the CDR3 DNA by itself, 51 bases read in frame from the first base.

The chain couples TRBV3-1 to TRBJ2-5, with the D gene call left open. This TCR derives from a male patient aged 25 to 39 who had COVID-19 and was a kidney transplant recipient. A transplant means some T cells may be of graft donor rather than patient origin. This specimen consisted of a blood sample, obtained at baseline and on day 111 from a kidney transplant recipient. The CDR3 protein sequence reads: CASSKDLPISFSETQYF. The DNA sequence follows: TGTGCCAGCAGCAAGGACCTTCCCATTTCTTTCTCTGAGACCCAGTACTTC.